This TCR beta chain came from a study of technical replicates of blood from a handful of donors. Sequencing was performed with immunoSEQ multiplex PCR; in TCRdb, only in-frame clones are kept and a portion is missing. The repertoire consists of approximately 85,000 clones, with approximately 95% occurring once and the leading ten covering 0.26%. Trimming shortened V by 2 bases and J by 1 base, and 14 bases separated the two germline ends. From germline, CDR1 is SNHLY and CDR2 FYNNEI. The CDR3 is 16 amino acids. The sequencing input was T cells isolated from PBMCs. The source is a human donor in good health. The rearrangement links TRBV2 to TRBJ2-5; perhaps TRBD1 as D (6 bases). CDR3 in amino acids: CASSELVQGIQETQYF. CDR3 DNA sequence: TGTGCCAGCAGTGAACTGGTACAGGGAATCCAAGAGACCCAGTACTTC.